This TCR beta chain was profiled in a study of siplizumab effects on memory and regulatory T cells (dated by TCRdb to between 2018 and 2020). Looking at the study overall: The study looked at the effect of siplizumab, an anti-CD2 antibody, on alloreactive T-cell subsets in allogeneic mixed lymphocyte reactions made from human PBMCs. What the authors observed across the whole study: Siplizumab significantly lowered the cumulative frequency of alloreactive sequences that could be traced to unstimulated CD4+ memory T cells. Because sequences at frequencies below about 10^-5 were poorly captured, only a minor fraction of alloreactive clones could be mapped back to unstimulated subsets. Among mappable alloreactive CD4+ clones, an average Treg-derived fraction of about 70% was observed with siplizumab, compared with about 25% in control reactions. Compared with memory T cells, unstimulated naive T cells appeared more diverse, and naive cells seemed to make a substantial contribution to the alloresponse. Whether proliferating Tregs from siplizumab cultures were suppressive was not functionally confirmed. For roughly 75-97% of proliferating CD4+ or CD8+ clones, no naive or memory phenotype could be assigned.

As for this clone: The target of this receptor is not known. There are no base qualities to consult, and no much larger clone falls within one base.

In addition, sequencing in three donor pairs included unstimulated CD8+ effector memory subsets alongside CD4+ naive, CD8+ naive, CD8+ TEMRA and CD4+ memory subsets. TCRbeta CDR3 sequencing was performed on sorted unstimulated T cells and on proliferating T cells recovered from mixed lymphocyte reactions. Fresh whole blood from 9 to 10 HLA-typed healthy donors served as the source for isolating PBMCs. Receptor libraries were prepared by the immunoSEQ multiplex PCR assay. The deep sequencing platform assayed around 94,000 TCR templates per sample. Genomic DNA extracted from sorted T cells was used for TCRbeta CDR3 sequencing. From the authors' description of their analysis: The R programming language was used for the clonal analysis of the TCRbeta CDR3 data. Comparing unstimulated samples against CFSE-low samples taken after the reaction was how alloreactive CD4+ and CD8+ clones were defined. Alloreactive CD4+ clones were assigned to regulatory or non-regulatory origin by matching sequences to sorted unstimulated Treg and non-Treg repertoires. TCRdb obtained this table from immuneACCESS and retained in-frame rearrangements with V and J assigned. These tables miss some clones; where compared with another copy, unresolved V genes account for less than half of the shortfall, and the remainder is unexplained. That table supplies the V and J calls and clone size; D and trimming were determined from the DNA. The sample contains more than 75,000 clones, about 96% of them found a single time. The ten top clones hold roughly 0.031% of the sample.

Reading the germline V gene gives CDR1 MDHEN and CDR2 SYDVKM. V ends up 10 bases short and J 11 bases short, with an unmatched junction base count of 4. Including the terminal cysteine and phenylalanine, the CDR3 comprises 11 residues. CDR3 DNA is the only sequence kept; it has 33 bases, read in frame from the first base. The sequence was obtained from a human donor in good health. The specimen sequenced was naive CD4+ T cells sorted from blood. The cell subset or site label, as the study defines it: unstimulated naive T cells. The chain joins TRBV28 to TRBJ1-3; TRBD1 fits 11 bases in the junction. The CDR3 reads CATGTGGSIYF. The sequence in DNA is TGTGCCACCGGGACAGGGGGGTCCATATATTTT.